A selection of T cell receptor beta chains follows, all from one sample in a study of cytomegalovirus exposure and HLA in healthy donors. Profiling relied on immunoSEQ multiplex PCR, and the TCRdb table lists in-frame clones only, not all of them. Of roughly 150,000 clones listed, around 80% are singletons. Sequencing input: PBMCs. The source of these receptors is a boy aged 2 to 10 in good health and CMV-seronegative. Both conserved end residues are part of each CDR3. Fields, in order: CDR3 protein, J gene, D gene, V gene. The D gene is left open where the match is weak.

cdr3_aa: CASSSRPRTLASDEQFF; j_call: TRBJ2-1; d_call: -; v_call: TRBV7-9
cdr3_aa: CASSGTSGRYEQYF; j_call: TRBJ2-7; d_call: TRBD2; v_call: TRBV5-1
cdr3_aa: CASSGFGTPDYGYTF; j_call: TRBJ1-2; d_call: -; v_call: TRBV19
cdr3_aa: CASRLRGGEQYF; j_call: TRBJ2-7; d_call: TRBD2; v_call: TRBV10-2
cdr3_aa: CASGRRYYEQYF; j_call: TRBJ2-7; d_call: -; v_call: TRBV2
cdr3_aa: CASSATSGGYNEQFF; j_call: TRBJ2-1; d_call: TRBD2; v_call: TRBV9
cdr3_aa: CASSPTHRVGGYTF; j_call: TRBJ1-2; d_call: -; v_call: TRBV6-5
cdr3_aa: CSVLAGGAEQYF; j_call: TRBJ2-7; d_call: TRBD2; v_call: TRBV29-1
cdr3_aa: CASSLSRNTIYF; j_call: TRBJ1-3; d_call: -; v_call: TRBV11-1
cdr3_aa: CASSLFRGRATGELFF; j_call: TRBJ2-2; d_call: -; v_call: TRBV5-1
cdr3_aa: CASSLGTGGLRNYGYTF; j_call: TRBJ1-2; d_call: TRBD1; v_call: TRBV7-9
cdr3_aa: CASSPPGRAYGYTF; j_call: TRBJ1-2; d_call: -; v_call: TRBV18
cdr3_aa: CAWSGQPQETQYF; j_call: TRBJ2-5; d_call: -; v_call: TRBV30
cdr3_aa: CSAQRALAQYF; j_call: TRBJ2-3; d_call: -; v_call: TRBV20-1
cdr3_aa: CASSQDWDRNSPLHF; j_call: TRBJ1-6; d_call: TRBD1; v_call: TRBV4-2
cdr3_aa: CASSAGTGGSPLHF; j_call: TRBJ1-6; d_call: TRBD1; v_call: TRBV6-1
cdr3_aa: CASSSERWDTGELFF; j_call: TRBJ2-2; d_call: -; v_call: TRBV6-1
cdr3_aa: CASQDRSDNEQFF; j_call: TRBJ2-1; d_call: -; v_call: TRBV28
cdr3_aa: CASSFRGTGEQYF; j_call: TRBJ2-7; d_call: -; v_call: TRBV11-2
cdr3_aa: CASTTTGGTTPLHF; j_call: TRBJ1-6; d_call: TRBD1; v_call: TRBV19
cdr3_aa: CASGDRSNSYEQYF; j_call: TRBJ2-7; d_call: -; v_call: TRBV12-5
cdr3_aa: CASRRQGVDEKLFF; j_call: TRBJ1-4; d_call: TRBD1; v_call: TRBV5-6
cdr3_aa: CASRQKFSRGVVETQYF; j_call: TRBJ2-5; d_call: TRBD2; v_call: TRBV7-6
cdr3_aa: CASSQADRDEKLFF; j_call: TRBJ1-4; d_call: TRBD1; v_call: TRBV4-2